The source of this T cell receptor beta chain is a study of T-cell memory formation after mild COVID-19. Whole-study findings and limits: CM and EM subsets held most contracting CD4+ clones; EMRA held CD8+ ones.

Points on this clonotype: Its specificity is not known.

This CDR3 is 16 amino acids long. V dropped 0 bases and J dropped 4 bases, with 14 bases sitting between them. Germline CDR1 SGHKS, CDR2 YYEKEE (reference sequence). With constant-segment primers, 5'RACE yielded cDNA libraries of TCR alpha and TCR beta that carried sample barcodes and UMIs. One entry per CDR3 protein, called by TCRdb with MiXCR from the 5' RACE reads. This sample carries about 110,000 distinct CDR3 sequences, roughly 19% of them seen once, and the ten largest clones take 5% to 7%. This clonotype was sampled from a man between 18 and 35 years old who had mild COVID-19 (a few samples of this study predate the infection). Cell type and time point are not known. The chain carries TRBV5-5 and TRBJ1-3, with D uncertain. The specimen sequenced was PBMCs or a T cell subset sorted from them (not recorded which). The CDR3 DNA reads as TGTGCCAGCAGCTTGGCCGCGATGTCTGAGGGAAACACCATATATTTT. As protein: CASSLAAMSEGNTIYF.